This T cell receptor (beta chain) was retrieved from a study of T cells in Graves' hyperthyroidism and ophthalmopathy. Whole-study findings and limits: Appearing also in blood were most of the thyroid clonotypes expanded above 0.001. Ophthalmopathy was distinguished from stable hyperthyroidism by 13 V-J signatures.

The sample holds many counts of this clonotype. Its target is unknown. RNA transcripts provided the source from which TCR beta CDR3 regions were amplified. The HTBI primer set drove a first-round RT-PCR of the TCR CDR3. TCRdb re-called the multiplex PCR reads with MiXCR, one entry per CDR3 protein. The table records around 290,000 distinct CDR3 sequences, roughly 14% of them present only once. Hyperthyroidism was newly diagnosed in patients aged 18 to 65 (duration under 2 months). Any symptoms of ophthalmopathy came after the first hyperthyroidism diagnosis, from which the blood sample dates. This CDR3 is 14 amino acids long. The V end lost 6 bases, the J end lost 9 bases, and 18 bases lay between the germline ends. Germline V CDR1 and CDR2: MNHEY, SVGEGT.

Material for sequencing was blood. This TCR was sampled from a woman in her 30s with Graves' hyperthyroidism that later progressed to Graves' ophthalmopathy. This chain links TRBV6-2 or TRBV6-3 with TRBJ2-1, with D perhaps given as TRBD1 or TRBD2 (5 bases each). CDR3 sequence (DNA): TGTGCCAGCAGACCTGGGGGTGTCGGGGCTGAGCAGTTCTTC. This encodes CASRPGGVGAEQFF.